These T cell receptor beta chains were read from a single sample in a study of CD8 T cells in ankylosing spondylitis. TCRdb independently ran MiXCR on the 5' RACE reads; one entry per CDR3 protein. The sample shows 750,000 to 850,000 distinct CDR3 sequences, approximately 12% of them seen only once. Sequences were obtained from blood, either unsorted or a sorted T cell fraction (not recorded which). The receptors here all came from a male donor with ankylosing spondylitis. Each CDR3 is given with its conserved first and last residue. A D gene is named only where the DNA matches it firmly. Part of the rows lack a size; the others show once, few, many or a class for expanded clones.

CDR3 DNA: TGTGCCAGCAGCGGTCGGACAGCCGATGAGCAGTTCTTC
CDR3 protein: CASSGRTADEQFF
V gene: TRBV7-2
clone size: many
D gene: .
J gene: TRBJ2-1

CDR3 DNA: TGTGCCAGCAGCGCTGCACCCCGAACAGGGGAGACCCAGTACTTC
CDR3 protein: CASSAAPRTGETQYF
V gene: TRBV9
clone size: many
D gene: .
J gene: TRBJ2-5

CDR3 DNA: TGCAGTTACGGACAGGGCCTTTCCTACGAGCAGTACTTC
CDR3 protein: CSYGQGLSYEQYF
V gene: TRBV20-1
clone size: .
D gene: TRBD1
J gene: TRBJ2-7

CDR3 DNA: TGTGCCAGCAGCTTAGGGAGCGGGCGTGATACCTACGAGCAGTACTTC
CDR3 protein: CASSLGSGRDTYEQYF
V gene: TRBV7-2
clone size: .
D gene: .
J gene: TRBJ2-7

CDR3 DNA: TGTGCCAGCACGTCCTACGGGGGCGCTTCCTACGAGCAGTACTTC
CDR3 protein: CASTSYGGASYEQYF
V gene: TRBV6-1
clone size: .
D gene: .
J gene: TRBJ2-7

CDR3 DNA: TGCAGTGCTACCCGGGACAGTAATTTTAATCAGCCCCAGCATTTT
CDR3 protein: CSATRDSNFNQPQHF
V gene: TRBV20-1
clone size: .
D gene: TRBD1
J gene: TRBJ1-5

CDR3 DNA: TGTGCCAGCAGCCAGGATCAGAGCTCTGGAAACACCATATATTTT
CDR3 protein: CASSQDQSSGNTIYF
V gene: TRBV4-2
clone size: .
D gene: .
J gene: TRBJ1-3

CDR3 DNA: TGTGCCAGCAGGTCACTAGCGCCCATCTACGAGCAGTACTTC
CDR3 protein: CASRSLAPIYEQYF
V gene: TRBV6-1
clone size: few
D gene: TRBD2
J gene: TRBJ2-7

CDR3 DNA: TGCAGTGCTAGGGGGCTGGGAAGTGAGGAGACCCAGTACTTC
CDR3 protein: CSARGLGSEETQYF
V gene: TRBV20-1
clone size: many
D gene: .
J gene: TRBJ2-5

CDR3 DNA: TGCGGGGGAGCGAGGGAGAACACTGAAGCTTTCTTT
CDR3 protein: CGGARENTEAFF
V gene: TRBV20-1
clone size: few
D gene: .
J gene: TRBJ1-1